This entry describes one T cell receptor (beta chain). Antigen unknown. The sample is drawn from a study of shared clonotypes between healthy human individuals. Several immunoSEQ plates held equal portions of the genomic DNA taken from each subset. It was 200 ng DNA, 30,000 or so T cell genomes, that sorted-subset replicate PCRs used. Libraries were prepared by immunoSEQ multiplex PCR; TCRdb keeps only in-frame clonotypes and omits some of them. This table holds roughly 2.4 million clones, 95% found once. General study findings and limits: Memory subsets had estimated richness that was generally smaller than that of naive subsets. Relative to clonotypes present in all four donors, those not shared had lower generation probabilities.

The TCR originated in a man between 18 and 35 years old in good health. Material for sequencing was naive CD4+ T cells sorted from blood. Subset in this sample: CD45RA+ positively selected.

The chain's CDR3 is CASSSRGKAFF. Here the CDR3 DNA reads TGTGCCAGCAGCTCCAGGGGAAAGGCTTTCTTT. The V gene is TRBV7-2, the J gene TRBJ1-1, with a possible D match to TRBD1 (6 bases). The CDR3 spans 11 residues. Trimming shortened V by 4 bases and J by 11 bases, and 11 bases separated the two germline ends. The germline gives CDR1 SGHTA, CDR2 FQGNSA.